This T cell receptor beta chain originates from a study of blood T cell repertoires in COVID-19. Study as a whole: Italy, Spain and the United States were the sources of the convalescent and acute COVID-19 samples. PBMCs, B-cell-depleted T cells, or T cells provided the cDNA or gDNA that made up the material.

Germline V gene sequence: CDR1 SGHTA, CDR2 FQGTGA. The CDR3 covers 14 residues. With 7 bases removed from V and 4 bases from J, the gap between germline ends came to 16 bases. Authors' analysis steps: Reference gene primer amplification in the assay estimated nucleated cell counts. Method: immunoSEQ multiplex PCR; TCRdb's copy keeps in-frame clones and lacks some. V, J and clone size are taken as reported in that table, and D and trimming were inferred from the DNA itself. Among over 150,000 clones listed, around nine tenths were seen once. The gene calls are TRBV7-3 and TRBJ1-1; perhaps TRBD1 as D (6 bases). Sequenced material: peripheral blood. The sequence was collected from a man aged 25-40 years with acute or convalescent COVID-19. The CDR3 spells CASNVEGESTEAFF. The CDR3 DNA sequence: TGTGCCAGCAACGTAGAGGGGGAATCCACTGAAGCTTTCTTT. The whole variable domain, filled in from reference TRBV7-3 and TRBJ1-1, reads GAGVSQTPSNKVTEKGKYVELRCDPISGHTALYWYRQSLGQGPEFLIYFQGTGAADDSGLPNDRFFAVRPEGSVSTLKIQRTERGDSAVYLCASNVEGESTEAFFGQGTRLTVV.